The entry below describes one TCR beta chain. This CDR3 is 14 amino acids long. Germline V gene data show CDR1 as SGDLS and CDR2 as YYNGEE. Trimming cost V 1 base and J 2 bases, with 8 bases left between them. In the source study's methods: Amplification of reference gene primers was used by the study to estimate nucleated cell counts. Produced via immunoSEQ multiplex PCR; TCRdb's table is partial and in-frame only. V, J and clone size are taken as reported in that table, and D and trimming were inferred from the DNA itself. The sample lists about 120,000 clones, 83% occurring once. The data belong to a study of blood T cell repertoires in COVID-19. Study background: Acute-phase and convalescent COVID-19 samples originated in the United States, Italy and Spain. PBMCs, B-cell-depleted T cells, or T cells provided the cDNA or gDNA that made up the material.

This clonotype was obtained from a man aged 30 to 39 with acute or convalescent COVID-19. The sample consisted of peripheral blood. V is TRBV9 and J is TRBJ2-3, with D maybe TRBD1 (5 bases). In DNA, the CDR3 is TGTGCCAGCAGCGTAACAGGAATCACAGATACGCAGTATTTT. Protein sequence: CASSVTGITDTQYF. The variable domain in full, completed from reference TRBV9 and TRBJ2-3, reads DSGVTQTPKHLITATGQRVTLRCSPRSGDLSVYWYQQSLDQGLQFLIQYYNGEERAKGNILERFSAQQFPDLHSELNLSSLELGDSALYFCASSVTGITDTQYFGPGTRLTVL.